These 15 T cell receptor beta chains share one sample of origin, sequenced in a study of beta chain features in type 1 diabetes. Investigators reverse transcribed all isolated RNA, so they sequenced expressed TCRB transcripts. Assay: immunoSEQ multiplex PCR; the TCRdb copy retains only in-frame clones and omits some. Here the sample spans 250,000 to 300,000 clones, about 8% being singletons. Specimen: central memory CD4+ T cells from blood. These receptors were obtained from a woman in her late teens or twenties in good health.

This clone was observed a handful of times. The chain is built from TRBV30 and TRBJ2-2; D possibly corresponds to TRBD1 (5 bases). The CDR3 extends over 13 amino acids. Germline-derived CDR1 and CDR2 are GTSNPN and SVGIG (reference sequence). Trimming cost V 4 bases and J 0 bases, with 6 bases left between them. The CDR3 DNA follows: TGTGCCTGGACCAGGGCGAACACCGGGGAGCTGTTTTTT. It yields the protein CAWTRANTGELFF.

This clone was picked up a small number of times. The CDR3 reads CASSPGTTSNQPQHF. The CDR3 DNA reads as TGTGCCAGCTCACCAGGGACAACCAGCAATCAGCCCCAGCATTTT. This sequence joins TRBV18 and TRBJ1-5; perhaps TRBD1 as D (6 bases). The CDR3 length is 15 residues. The V end was cut by 2 bases, the J end by 1 base, with 9 bases between. The germline V gene has CDR1 KGHSH and CDR2 LQKENI.

This clone was found a few times. The chain couples TRBV5-4 to TRBJ1-1; D call uncertain. V lost 4 bases to trimming and J lost 1 base, with 11 bases between them. The length of the CDR3 is 14 residues. Germline V gene data show CDR1 as SGHNT and CDR2 as YYREEE (reference sequence). Here the CDR3 DNA reads TGTGCCAGCAGCCCCTCAATCCAGAACACTGAAGCTTTCTTT. Protein sequence: CASSPSIQNTEAFF.

This chain uses TRBV29-1 with TRBJ1-3; D is ambiguous. This CDR3 is built from 12 residues. The germline CDR1 and CDR2 sequences are SQVTM and ANQGSEA. Trimming removed 7 bases from V and 4 bases from J, with 11 bases in between. In nucleotides, the CDR3 is TGCAGCGGGAACAACGGGGGAAACACCATATATTTT. It translates to CSGNNGGNTIYF.

Turning to this clone: Its ends do not fully match the called genes, so a read error is possible. This specimen includes other DNA sequences encoding the same CDR3. J is TRBJ2-2 and V is TRBV15, with a tentative D call TRBD2 (5 bases). The CDR3 contains 15 residues. CDR1 LNHNV and CDR2 YYDKDF come from the germline V gene (reference sequence). DNA of the CDR3: TGTGCCACCAGCAAGAAGACGGGAAACACCGGTGAGCTGTTTTTT. It is translated as CATSKKTGNTGELFF. The whole variable domain, filled in from reference TRBV15 and TRBJ2-2, reads DAMVIQNPRYQVTQFGKPVTLSCSQTLNHNVMYWYQQKSSQAPKLLFHYYDKDFNNEADTPDNFQSRRPNTSFCFLDIRSPGLGDTAMYLCATSKKTGNTGELFFGEGSRLTVL.

Many counts were recorded for this clone. V and J are TRBV7-3 and TRBJ2-3, with D maybe TRBD1 (5 bases). CDR1 is SGHTA and CDR2 is FQGTGA in the germline V gene. Trimming took 0 bases from V and 4 from J, leaving 11 bases between them. The CDR3 consists of 15 residues. CDR3 sequence reads: CASSLTKGRPDTQYF. For the CDR3, the DNA is TGTGCCAGCAGCTTAACGAAGGGGCGGCCAGATACGCAGTATTTT.

This clone has only a few counts. J is TRBJ2-5 and V is TRBV29-1, with TRBD1 identical over 7 bases. Trimming took 5 bases from V and 5 from J; bases not matched to a gene: 8. The CDR3 is made up of 13 amino acids. Germline CDR1 reads SQVTM; CDR2 reads ANQGSEA. CDR3 residues: CSVSTGILETQYF. The DNA for the CDR3 is TGCAGCGTTTCGACAGGGATACTTGAGACCCAGTACTTC.

This clone has just a few counts. The rearrangement joins TRBV27 to TRBJ2-7; D not resolved. V was cut by 6 bases and J by 6 bases, with 24 bases left in between. Per germline, CDR1 MNHEY and CDR2 SMNVEV (reference sequence). The CDR3 runs 16 residues. The CDR3 region is CASSLSPLFEGREQYF. In DNA, the CDR3 is TGTGCCAGCAGCTTAAGCCCACTGTTCGAAGGGCGCGAGCAGTACTTC.

This clone was observed many times. The chain couples TRBV7-9 to TRBJ2-1, with no clear D. This CDR3 has 13 residues. Trimming removed 0 bases from V and 11 bases from J, with 11 bases in between. CDR1 and CDR2 from the germline V gene are SEHNR and FQNEAQ (reference sequence). CDR3 sequence reads: CASSLANKRQQFF. Here the CDR3 DNA reads TGTGCCAGCAGCTTAGCTAATAAGAGACAGCAGTTCTTC.

This clone has only a few counts. V gene TRBV2 combines with J gene TRBJ2-6; D not resolved. The V and J ends lost 8 bases and 0 bases respectively, with 8 bases between them. This CDR3 is built from 14 residues. The germline CDR1 and CDR2 sequences are SNHLY and FYNNEI. CDR3 sequence reads: CASEGRSGANVLTF. In DNA, the CDR3 is TGTGCCAGCGAAGGTCGCTCTGGGGCCAACGTCCTGACTTTC.

The sample holds a few counts of this clone. The same CDR3 is also encoded by other DNA sequences in this sample. The genes are TRBV18 and TRBJ2-5; D call uncertain. Germline-derived CDR1 and CDR2 are KGHSH and LQKENI. Trimming stripped 1 base from V and 5 bases from J, with 5 bases between. The CDR3 extends over 12 amino acids. The CDR3 DNA is TGTGCCAGCTCACCACTAGGGGAGACCCAGTACTTC. This sequence encodes CASSPLGETQYF.

This clone was picked up a small number of times. The chain couples TRBV14 to TRBJ2-1, with D perhaps TRBD1 or TRBD2 (6 bases each). This CDR3 is 13 amino acids long. Germline CDR1 reads SGHDN; CDR2 reads FVKESK. V lost 1 base and J 10 bases, leaving 11 bases between the germline ends. The CDR3 spells CASSQAGGIEQFF. DNA for the CDR3: TGTGCCAGCAGCCAAGCCGGGGGCATCGAGCAGTTCTTC. The entire variable domain, with the rest obtained from reference TRBV14 and TRBJ2-1, is as follows: EAGVTQFPSHSVIEKGQTVTLRCDPISGHDNLYWYRRVMGKEIKFLLHFVKESKQDESGMPNNRFLAERTGGTYSTLKVQPAELEDSGVYFCASSQAGGIEQFFGPGTRLTVL.

To note about this clone: Germline and junction disagree at one end, which may indicate a read error. The gene calls are TRBV28 and TRBJ1-2; a possible D gene is TRBD1 (5 bases). The CDR3 loop spans 13 amino acids. CDR1 is MDHEN and CDR2 is SYDVKM in the germline V gene. Here the CDR3 reads CASSLGRQLHHLF. DNA of the CDR3: TGTGCCAGCAGTTTGGGTCGACAGCTGCACCACCTCTTC.

For this clone: This may be a read error: a much more frequent sequence differs by one nucleotide. The chain combines TRBV7-3 with TRBJ2-5; no definite D call. Germline V gene data show CDR1 as SGHTA and CDR2 as FQGTGA. Trimming took 3 bases from V and 2 from J, leaving 4 bases between them. The CDR3 loop spans 12 amino acids. Written as DNA, the CDR3 is TGTGCCAGCAGCTTTCTACAAGAGACCCAGTACTTC. It is translated as CASSFLQETQYF.

The sample holds a few counts of this clone. The chain is built from TRBV7-2 and TRBJ2-5; 7 positions agree with TRBD2. This CDR3 has 17 amino acids. Looked up from germline, CDR1 is SGHTA and CDR2 is FQGNSA. After removal of 2 bases from V and 0 bases from J, the junction contained 9 bases not matched to a gene. CDR3 nucleotides: TGTGCCAGCAGCTTAACGAGAATAGCGGGCTACCAAGAGACCCAGTACTTC. It yields the protein CASSLTRIAGYQETQYF.